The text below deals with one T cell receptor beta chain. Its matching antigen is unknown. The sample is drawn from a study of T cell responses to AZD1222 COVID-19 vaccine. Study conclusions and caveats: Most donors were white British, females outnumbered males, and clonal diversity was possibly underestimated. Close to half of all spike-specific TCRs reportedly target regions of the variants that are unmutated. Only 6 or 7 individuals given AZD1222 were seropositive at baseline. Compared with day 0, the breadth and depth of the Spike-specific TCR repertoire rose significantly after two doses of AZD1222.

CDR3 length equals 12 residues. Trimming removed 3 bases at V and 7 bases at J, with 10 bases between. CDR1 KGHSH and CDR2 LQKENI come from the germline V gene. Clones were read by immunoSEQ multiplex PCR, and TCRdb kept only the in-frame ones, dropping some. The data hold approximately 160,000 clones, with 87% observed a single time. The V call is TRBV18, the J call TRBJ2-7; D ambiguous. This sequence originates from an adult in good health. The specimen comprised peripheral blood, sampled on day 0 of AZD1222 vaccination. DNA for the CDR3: TGTGCCAGCTCACCGTGGGGATGGGAGCAGTACTTC. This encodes CASSPWGWEQYF.